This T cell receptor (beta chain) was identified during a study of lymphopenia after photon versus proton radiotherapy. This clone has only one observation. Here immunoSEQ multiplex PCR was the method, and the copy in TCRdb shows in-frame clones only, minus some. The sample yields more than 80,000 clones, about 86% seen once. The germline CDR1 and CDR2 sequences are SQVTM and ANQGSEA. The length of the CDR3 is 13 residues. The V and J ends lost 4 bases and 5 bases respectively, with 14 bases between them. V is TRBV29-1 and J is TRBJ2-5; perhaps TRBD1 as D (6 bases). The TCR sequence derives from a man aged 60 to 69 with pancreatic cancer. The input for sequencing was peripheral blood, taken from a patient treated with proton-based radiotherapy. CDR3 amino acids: CSVGGQWVETQYF. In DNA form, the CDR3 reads TGCAGCGTTGGAGGACAGTGGGTGGAGACCCAGTACTTC.